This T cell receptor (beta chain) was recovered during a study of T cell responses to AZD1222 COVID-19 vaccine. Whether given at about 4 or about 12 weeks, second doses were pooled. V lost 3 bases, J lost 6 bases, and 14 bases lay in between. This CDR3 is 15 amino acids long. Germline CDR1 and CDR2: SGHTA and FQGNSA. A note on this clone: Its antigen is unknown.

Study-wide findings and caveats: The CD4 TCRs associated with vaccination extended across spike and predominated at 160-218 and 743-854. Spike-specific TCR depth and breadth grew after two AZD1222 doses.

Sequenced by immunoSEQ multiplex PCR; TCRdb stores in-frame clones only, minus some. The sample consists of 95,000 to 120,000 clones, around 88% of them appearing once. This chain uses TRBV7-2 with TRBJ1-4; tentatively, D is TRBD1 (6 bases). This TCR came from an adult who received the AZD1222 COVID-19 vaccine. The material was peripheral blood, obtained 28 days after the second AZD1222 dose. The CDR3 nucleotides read TGTGCCAGCAGCTTGCGACGGGGGGGGCATGAAAAACTGTTTTTT. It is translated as CASSLRRGGHEKLFF. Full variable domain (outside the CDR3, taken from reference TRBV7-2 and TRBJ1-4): GAGVSQSPSNKVTEKGKDVELRCDPISGHTALYWYRQSLGQGLEFLIYFQGNSAPDKSGLPSDRFSAERTGGSVSTLTIQRTQQEDSAVYLCASSLRRGGHEKLFFGSGTQLSVL.